A single sample gave rise to the 28 T cell receptor beta chains below, sequenced in a study of T cell changes during pregnancy in multiple sclerosis (dated by TCRdb to the late 2010s). The library relied on the immunoSEQ multiplex PCR assay. The table comes from immuneACCESS by way of TCRdb, which keeps in-frame sequences with V and J called. Part of the clones is missing from these tables; in studies checked, under half for an unresolved V gene and the rest for unknown reasons. This sample comprises tens of thousands of clones, around 94% of them detected only once. The ten largest clonotypes hold 0.12% to 0.15% of the sample. The input for sequencing was CD4+ T cells from peripheral blood mononuclear cells, taken after pregnancy. These receptors originate from a female donor with multiple sclerosis, enrolled in a pregnancy study.

This clone was detected once. The chain uses TRBV9 and TRBJ2-7; 15 nucleotides agree with TRBD2. The J segment lost 6 bases and the V segment lost 4 bases, leaving 5 bases of the junction unmatched. CDR1 is SGDLS, CDR2 YYNGEE, per germline. The CDR3 has 15 amino acids. CDR3 protein: CASSISGLAGGEQYF. The CDR3 nucleotides are TGTGCCAGCAGCATTTCGGGACTAGCGGGAGGCGAGCAGTACTTC.

The chain uses TRBV5-1 and TRBJ1-1; possible D gene TRBD1, 6 bases. Per the germline V gene, CDR1 is SGHRS and CDR2 is YFSETQ. This CDR3 is 14 amino acids long. Trimming removed 0 bases at V and 11 bases at J, with 17 bases between. CDR3 region: CASSLASGDVSAFF. The CDR3 nucleotides read TGCGCCAGCAGCTTGGCGTCAGGGGACGTTTCGGCTTTCTTT.

The gene calls are TRBV7-2 and TRBJ2-4, with TRBD2 matching over 7 bases. The ends lost 5 bases at V and 4 bases at J; junction bases unmatched: 14. The CDR3 length is 17 residues. Per germline, CDR1 SGHTA and CDR2 FQGNSA. This CDR3 is CASSPPPSGTLKNIQYF. DNA of the CDR3: TGTGCCAGCAGCCCCCCACCTAGCGGAACACTTAAAAACATTCAGTACTTC.

This rearrangement joins TRBV6-1 to TRBJ1-1, with 9 bases that match TRBD1. Trimming at V came to 1 base and at J to 4 bases, leaving 7 bases not matched to a gene. This CDR3 is built from 16 residues. Germline V gene sequence: CDR1 MNHNS, CDR2 SASEGT. The CDR3 loop reads CASSEGNRGLGTEAFF. CDR3 in DNA: TGTGCCAGCAGTGAAGGGAACAGGGGGCTTGGCACTGAAGCTTTCTTT.

CDR3 coding DNA: TGTGCCAGCAGCTTCCGACTAGCGGGTTGGGAGCAGTTCTTC. Protein sequence: CASSFRLAGWEQFF. This rearrangement joins TRBV7-9 to TRBJ2-1, with 10 bases matching TRBD2. Germline CDR1 SEHNR, CDR2 FQNEAQ (reference sequence). The CDR3 spans 14 residues. With 3 bases clipped from V and 10 bases from J, the junction kept 6 bases outside the gene matches.

The chain links TRBV30 to TRBJ2-7, with 10 bases matching TRBD2. The germline gives CDR1 GTSNPN, CDR2 SVGIG (reference sequence). The V and J ends lost 4 bases and 5 bases, in that order; junction bases with no gene match: 14. CDR3 length: 16 residues. In DNA, the CDR3 is TGTGCCTGGAAACAGGCCGCTAGCGGGAGCTTGCACGAGCAGTACTTC. Protein sequence: CAWKQAASGSLHEQYF.

The J gene is TRBJ2-7, the V gene TRBV5-1; 11 bases map to TRBD2. The junction had 4 bases not matched to a gene; V was cut back by 2 bases and J by 3 bases. Germline assignment: CDR1 SGHRS and CDR2 YFSETQ. This CDR3 comprises 15 residues. The DNA of the CDR3 is TGCGCCAGCAGCTTAGGGACTAGCGGACTCTACGAGCAGTACTTC. It is translated as CASSLGTSGLYEQYF.

V is TRBV19 and J is TRBJ1-1, with D hard to call. Germline CDR1 LNHDA, CDR2 SQIVND (reference sequence). This CDR3 has 16 residues. V dropped 8 bases and J dropped 0 bases, with 19 bases sitting between them. CDR3 DNA: TGTGCCAGTGGGCTACGTCGGAGGGCAATGAACACTGAAGCTTTCTTT. It is translated as CASGLRRRAMNTEAFF.

This clone showed up just a few times. This rearrangement joins TRBV4-1 to TRBJ1-1, with TRBD1 matching over 8 bases. The CDR3 loop spans 15 amino acids. Germline V gene sequence: CDR1 MGHRA, CDR2 YSYEKL. V was pared by 4 bases and J by 4 bases, with 8 bases of the junction left unmatched. CDR3 sequence reads: CASSPRQGLGTEAFF. The CDR3 coding sequence is TGCGCCAGCAGCCCCAGACAGGGGTTGGGCACTGAAGCTTTCTTT.

This clone was seen just once. The rearrangement uses TRBV19 and TRBJ2-3; weak D call: TRBD1 (5 bases). The CDR3 extends over 14 amino acids. CDR1 is LNHDA, CDR2 SQIVND, per germline (reference sequence). V was clipped by 5 bases and J by 5 bases, with 14 bases between them. The CDR3 DNA follows: TGTGCCAGTAGTTTGGGGCCCTCAGTAGATACGCAGTATTTT. Translation gives CASSLGPSVDTQYF.

The chain is built from TRBV29-1 and TRBJ2-4; 7 bases fit TRBD2. There are 14 residues in the CDR3. Germline lookup yields CDR1 SQVTM and CDR2 ANQGSEA. With V trimmed by 8 bases and J by 3 bases, 10 bases remained unmatched. The CDR3 DNA follows: TGCAGCCGCAATCGGGGGGTCGGCAAAAACATTCAGTACTTC. Protein: CSRNRGVGKNIQYF.

The sample holds a few counts of this clone. The gene calls are TRBV2 and TRBJ1-1; 10 nucleotides align to TRBD1. The CDR3 spans 14 residues. Germline V gene lookup returns CDR1 SNHLY and CDR2 FYNNEI. V shed 6 bases, J shed 0 bases, and the junction held 1 base outside the gene matches. CDR3 DNA sequence: TGTGCCAGCAGGGGACAGGGGTTGAACACTGAAGCTTTCTTT. Translated, it gives CASRGQGLNTEAFF.

The genes are TRBV7-9 and TRBJ1-1; no firm D call. Trimming left V 1 base short and J 6 bases short, with 6 bases between. CDR1 and CDR2 from the germline V gene are SEHNR and FQNEAQ (reference sequence). The CDR3 has 12 amino acids. This chain's CDR3 is CASSLDSAEAFF. The CDR3 bases are TGTGCCAGCAGCTTAGATAGCGCTGAAGCTTTCTTT.

On this clone itself: Sequence at one end of the junction differs from germline and may be a read error. This chain connects TRBV7-7 to TRBJ2-1; 14 nucleotides agree with TRBD2. CDR1 and CDR2 (germline): SSHAT, FNYEAQ (reference sequence). The CDR3 runs to 18 residues. The DNA of the CDR3 is TGTGCTAGCAGCTTAAACCCGGGACTAGCGGGAGCGGGCAATGAGCAGTTCTTC. It specifies CASSLNPGLAGAGNEQFF.

The gene calls are TRBV2 and TRBJ1-4; TRBD1 is a possible D gene (6 bases). The CDR3 has 19 amino acids. Germline V lookup: CDR1 SNHLY, CDR2 FYNNEI. The germline V and J ends were trimmed by 7 bases and 2 bases, with 26 bases remaining between them. The CDR3 loop reads CASKRFGGAWSTTNEKLFF. DNA of the CDR3: TGTGCCAGCAAACGCTTTGGGGGCGCGTGGTCAACGACTAATGAAAAACTGTTTTTT.

The chain couples TRBV7-8 to TRBJ1-5; D possibly corresponds to TRBD1 (5 bases). The CDR3 has 17 amino acids. The V end was cut by 0 bases, the J end by 6 bases, with 18 bases between. Germline assignment: CDR1 SGHVS and CDR2 FQNEAQ. In DNA, the CDR3 is TGTGCCAGCAGCTTAGCCCCCCGCCAGGGCGATGGTCAGCCCCAGCATTTT. Protein sequence: CASSLAPRQGDGQPQHF.

The chain recombines TRBV5-1 with TRBJ1-2, with 8 bases matching TRBD1. V shed 4 bases, J shed 3 bases, and the junction held 2 bases outside the gene matches. The length of the CDR3 is 13 residues. Germline lookup yields CDR1 SGHRS and CDR2 YFSETQ. The chain's CDR3 is CASSQTGDYGYTF. Written as DNA, the CDR3 is TGCGCCAGCAGCCAGACAGGGGACTATGGCTACACCTTC.

The chain couples TRBV2 to TRBJ2-7, with TRBD2 matching over 9 bases. V shed 4 bases and J 4 bases; nucleotides not matched to a gene: 8. The CDR3 runs 15 residues. CDR1 and CDR2 from the germline V gene are SNHLY and FYNNEI. Here the CDR3 reads CASSADRGRGYEQYF. CDR3 nucleotides: TGTGCCAGCAGTGCCGATCGCGGGAGGGGATACGAGCAGTACTTC.

The chain uses TRBV11-1 and TRBJ2-1; 8 positions match TRBD1. The CDR3 totals 16 residues. Per germline, CDR1 SGHAT and CDR2 FQDESV (reference sequence). V was pared by 5 bases and J by 1 base, with 7 bases of the junction left unmatched. CDR3 loop: CASSLRTGLSYNEQFF. DNA for the CDR3: TGTGCCAGCAGCCTCAGGACAGGGTTGTCCTACAATGAGCAGTTCTTC.

The chain carries TRBV5-6 and TRBJ2-5; 8 bases map to TRBD1. From germline, CDR1 is SGHDT and CDR2 YYEEEE. V trimming: 0 bases; J trimming: 5 bases; junction bases outside the gene matches: 6. The CDR3 runs to 15 residues. This CDR3 reads CASSLVDRGGETQYF. The DNA for the CDR3 is TGTGCCAGCAGCTTGGTTGACAGGGGTGGGGAGACCCAGTACTTC.

The gene calls are TRBV25-1 and TRBJ2-7; 9 nucleotides align to TRBD1. The V gene end was trimmed by 3 bases and the J gene end by 8 bases; junction bases not matched to a gene: 8. This CDR3 comprises 14 residues. Germline CDR1 and CDR2: MGHDK and SYGVNS. CDR3 DNA: TGTGCCAGCAGTGAGGGACAGGGCTTAAACCAGCAGTACTTC. It encodes CASSEGQGLNQQYF.

This chain joins TRBV5-4 and TRBJ2-4, with a weak D call TRBD2 (6 bases). CDR3 length: 15 amino acids. With 0 bases removed from V and 7 bases from J, the gap between germline ends came to 14 bases. CDR1 is SGHNT and CDR2 is YYREEE in the germline V gene (reference sequence). CDR3 loop: CASSLAGLQHNIQYF. In DNA, the CDR3 is TGTGCCAGCAGCTTGGCGGGACTCCAACACAACATTCAGTACTTC. Complete variable domain (other parts from reference TRBV5-4 and TRBJ2-4): ETGVTQSPTHLIKTRGQQVTLRCSSQSGHNTVSWYQQALGQGPQFIFQYYREEENGRGNFPPRFSGLQFPNYSSELNVNALELDDSALYLCASSLAGLQHNIQYFGAGTRLSVL.

The rearrangement uses TRBV27 and TRBJ1-2, with D unresolved. Germline V lookup: CDR1 MNHEY, CDR2 SMNVEV (reference sequence). The CDR3 runs 14 residues. V was trimmed by 5 bases and J by 0 bases, leaving 10 bases between them. CDR3 nucleotide sequence: TGTGCCAGCAGTAAAAACCAGGCTAACTATGGCTACACCTTC. Amino acid sequence: CASSKNQANYGYTF.

The J gene is TRBJ2-5, the V gene TRBV9, with 13 nucleotides matching TRBD2. Germline V gene lookup returns CDR1 SGDLS and CDR2 YYNGEE. The trim removed 2 bases at V and 5 bases at J, leaving 9 bases unmatched. The CDR3 runs 17 residues. The CDR3: CASSVGLAGMGLETQYF. For the CDR3, the DNA is TGTGCCAGCAGCGTGGGACTAGCGGGGATGGGGTTGGAGACCCAGTACTTC.

V gene TRBV27 combines with J gene TRBJ2-7, with TRBD1 identical over 7 bases. Germline V gene lookup returns CDR1 MNHEY and CDR2 SMNVEV (reference sequence). Trimming at V came to 5 bases and at J to 0 bases, leaving 10 bases not matched to a gene. This CDR3 has 16 residues. CDR3 residues: CASSRGQDIDSYEQYF. The CDR3 bases are TGTGCCAGCAGTCGAGGACAGGATATTGACTCCTACGAGCAGTACTTC.

The V and J genes are TRBV5-6 and TRBJ1-5; D ambiguous. This CDR3 comprises 14 residues. Trimming removed 3 bases at V and 3 bases at J, with 10 bases between. Germline assignment: CDR1 SGHDT and CDR2 YYEEEE. CDR3 protein: CASSWSPSNQPQHF. As DNA, the CDR3 is TGTGCCAGCAGCTGGAGTCCGTCCAATCAGCCCCAGCATTTT.

This chain uses TRBV5-8 with TRBJ1-5; TRBD1 is a possible D gene (5 bases). This CDR3 region has 15 residues. Trimming cost V 1 base and J 4 bases, with 12 bases left between them. CDR1 is SGHTS and CDR2 is YDEGEE in the germline V gene. This CDR3 is CASSLLGLDNQPQHF. The DNA of the CDR3 is TGTGCCAGCAGCTTGCTGGGGCTCGATAATCAGCCCCAGCATTTT.

This rearrangement joins TRBV4-3 to TRBJ2-1; 7 positions match TRBD2. V shed 4 bases and J 7 bases; nucleotides not matched to a gene: 13. CDR3 length equals 16 residues. Germline CDR1 and CDR2: LGHNA and YSLEER. The CDR3 reads CASSPQSGTRGNEQFF. The CDR3 nucleotides read TGCGCCAGCAGCCCACAGAGCGGGACCCGTGGTAATGAGCAGTTCTTC.